The T cell receptor (beta chain) under discussion was sequenced for a study of blood T cell repertoires in COVID-19. On the study more broadly: The United States, Italy and Spain were the sources of the acute and convalescent COVID-19 samples. Sample material is recorded as cDNA or gDNA derived from T cells, B-cell-depleted T cells, or PBMCs.

The table lists this clone with a few counts. Per the authors' pipeline: Using reference gene primer amplification, nucleated cell counts were estimated. Only in-frame clones appear in the TCRdb table, and some are missing; sequencing was by immunoSEQ multiplex PCR. V and J calls and clone size are copied from that table; D and trimming were computed from the DNA. The repertoire consists of more than 65,000 clones, with more than 75% occurring once and the leading ten covering approximately 6.8%. V shed 2 bases and J shed 4 bases, with 6 bases lying between them. The germline V gene has CDR1 KGHSH and CDR2 LQKENI. The CDR3 is 13 amino acids.

The sequenced sample was peripheral blood. The clonotype originates from a woman between 55 and 75 years old with acute or convalescent COVID-19. This chain joins TRBV18 and TRBJ2-1; D gene unclear. CDR3 DNA sequence: TGTGCCAGCTCACCAGGGCAGTACAATGAGCAGTTCTTC. It translates to CASSPGQYNEQFF.